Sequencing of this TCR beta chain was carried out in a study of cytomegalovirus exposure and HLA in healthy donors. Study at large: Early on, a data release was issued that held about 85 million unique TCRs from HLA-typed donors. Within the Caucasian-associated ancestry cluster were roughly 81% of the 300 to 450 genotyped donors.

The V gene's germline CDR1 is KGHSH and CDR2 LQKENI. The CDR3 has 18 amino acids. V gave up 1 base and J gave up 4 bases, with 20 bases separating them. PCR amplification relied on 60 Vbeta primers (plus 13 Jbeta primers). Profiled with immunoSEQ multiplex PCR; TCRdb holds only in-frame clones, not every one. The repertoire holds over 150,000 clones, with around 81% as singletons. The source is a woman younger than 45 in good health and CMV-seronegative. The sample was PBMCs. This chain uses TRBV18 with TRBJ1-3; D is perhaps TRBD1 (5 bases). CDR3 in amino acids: CASSPLPFDPTGGNTIYF. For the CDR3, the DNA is TGTGCCAGCTCACCACTCCCTTTCGACCCCACAGGAGGAAACACCATATATTTT.